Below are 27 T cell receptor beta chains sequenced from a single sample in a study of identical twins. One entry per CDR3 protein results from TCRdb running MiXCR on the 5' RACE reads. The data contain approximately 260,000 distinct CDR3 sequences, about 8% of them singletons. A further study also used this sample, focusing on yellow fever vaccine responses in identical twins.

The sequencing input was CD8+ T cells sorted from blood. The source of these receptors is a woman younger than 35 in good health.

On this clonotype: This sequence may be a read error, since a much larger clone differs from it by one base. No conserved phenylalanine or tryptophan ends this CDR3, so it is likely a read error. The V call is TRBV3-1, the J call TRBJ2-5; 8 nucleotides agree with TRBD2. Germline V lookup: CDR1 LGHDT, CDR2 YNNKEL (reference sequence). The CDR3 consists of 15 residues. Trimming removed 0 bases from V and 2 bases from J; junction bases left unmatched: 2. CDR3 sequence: CASSQDPGGQETQYY. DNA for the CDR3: TGTGCCAGCAGCCAAGATCCGGGGGGGCAAGAGACCCAGTACTAC.

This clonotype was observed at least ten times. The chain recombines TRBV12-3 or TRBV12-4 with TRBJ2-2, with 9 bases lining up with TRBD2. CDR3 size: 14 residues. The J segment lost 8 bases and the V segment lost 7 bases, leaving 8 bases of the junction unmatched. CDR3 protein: CASIRLAGNGELFF. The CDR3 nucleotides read TGTGCCAGCATAAGGCTAGCGGGAAATGGGGAGCTGTTTTTT.

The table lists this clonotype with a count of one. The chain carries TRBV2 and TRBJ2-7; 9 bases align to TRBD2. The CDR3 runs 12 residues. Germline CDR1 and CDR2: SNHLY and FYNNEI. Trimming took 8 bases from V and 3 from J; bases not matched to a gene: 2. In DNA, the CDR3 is TGTGCCAGCCGCGGGGGGGTCTACGAGCAGTACTTC. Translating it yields CASRGGVYEQYF.

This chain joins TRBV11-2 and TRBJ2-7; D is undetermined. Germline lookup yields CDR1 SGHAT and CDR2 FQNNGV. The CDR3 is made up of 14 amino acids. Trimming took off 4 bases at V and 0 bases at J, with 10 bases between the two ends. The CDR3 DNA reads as TGTGCCAGCAGCTACGGGTTCGACTCCTACGAGCAGTACTTC. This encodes CASSYGFDSYEQYF.

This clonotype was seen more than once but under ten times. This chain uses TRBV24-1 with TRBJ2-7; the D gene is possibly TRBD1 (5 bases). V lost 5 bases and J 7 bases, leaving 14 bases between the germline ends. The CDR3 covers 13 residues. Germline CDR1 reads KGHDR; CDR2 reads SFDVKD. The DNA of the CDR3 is TGTGCCACCAGTGGCCGTTACTCAGGGGAGCAGTACTTC. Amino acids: CATSGRYSGEQYF.

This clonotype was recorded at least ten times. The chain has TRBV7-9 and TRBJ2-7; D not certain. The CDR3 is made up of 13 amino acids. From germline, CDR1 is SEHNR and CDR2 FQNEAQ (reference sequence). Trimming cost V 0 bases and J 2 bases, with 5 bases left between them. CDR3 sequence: CASSLASTYEQYF. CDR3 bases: TGTGCCAGCAGCTTAGCCTCCACCTACGAGCAGTACTTC.

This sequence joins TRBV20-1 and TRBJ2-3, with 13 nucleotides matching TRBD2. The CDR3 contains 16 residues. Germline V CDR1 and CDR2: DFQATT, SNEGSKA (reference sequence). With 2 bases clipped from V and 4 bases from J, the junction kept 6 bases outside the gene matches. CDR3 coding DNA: TGCAGTGCTAGACCTTGGACTAGCGGGAGTTCAGATACGCAGTATTTT. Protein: CSARPWTSGSSDTQYF.

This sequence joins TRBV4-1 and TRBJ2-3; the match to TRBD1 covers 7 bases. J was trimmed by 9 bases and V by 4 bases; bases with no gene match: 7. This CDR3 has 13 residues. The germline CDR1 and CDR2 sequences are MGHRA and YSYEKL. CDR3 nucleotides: TGCGCCAGCAGCCTACAAACAGGGGACACGCAGTATTTT. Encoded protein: CASSLQTGDTQYF.

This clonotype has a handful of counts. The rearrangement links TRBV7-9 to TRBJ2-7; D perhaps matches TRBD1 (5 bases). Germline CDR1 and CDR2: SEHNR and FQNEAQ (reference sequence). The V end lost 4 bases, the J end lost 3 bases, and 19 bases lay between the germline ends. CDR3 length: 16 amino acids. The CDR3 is CASSSRRGEIGYEQYF. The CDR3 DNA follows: TGTGCCAGCAGCTCGAGAAGGGGCGAAATCGGCTACGAGCAGTACTTC.

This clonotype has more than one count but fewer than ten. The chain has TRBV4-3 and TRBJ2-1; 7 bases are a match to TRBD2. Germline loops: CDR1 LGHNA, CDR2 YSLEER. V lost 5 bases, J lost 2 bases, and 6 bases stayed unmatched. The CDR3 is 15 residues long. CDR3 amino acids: CASSSDGGTYNEQFF. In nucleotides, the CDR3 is TGCGCCAGCAGCTCCGACGGGGGGACCTACAATGAGCAGTTCTTC.

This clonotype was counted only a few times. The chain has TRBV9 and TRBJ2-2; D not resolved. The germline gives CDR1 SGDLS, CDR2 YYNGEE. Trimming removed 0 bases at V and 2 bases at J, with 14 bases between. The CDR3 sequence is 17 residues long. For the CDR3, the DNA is TGTGCCAGCAGCGTAGACAGATCCAATAGTAACACCGGGGAGCTGTTTTTT. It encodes CASSVDRSNSNTGELFF.

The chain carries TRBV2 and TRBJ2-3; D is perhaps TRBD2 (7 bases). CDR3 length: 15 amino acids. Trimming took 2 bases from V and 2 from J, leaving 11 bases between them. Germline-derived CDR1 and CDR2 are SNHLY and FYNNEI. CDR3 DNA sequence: TGTGCCAGCAGTGAATTAGGGGGGGACACAGATACGCAGTATTTT. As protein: CASSELGGDTDTQYF.

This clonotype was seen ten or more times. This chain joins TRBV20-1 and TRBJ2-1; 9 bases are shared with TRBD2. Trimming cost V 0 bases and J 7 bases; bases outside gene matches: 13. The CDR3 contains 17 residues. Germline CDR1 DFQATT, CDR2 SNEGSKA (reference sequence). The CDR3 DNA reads TGCAGTGCTAGAGACGCATCCGGGACTAGCCCCCCGAATGAGCAGTTCTTC. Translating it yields CSARDASGTSPPNEQFF.

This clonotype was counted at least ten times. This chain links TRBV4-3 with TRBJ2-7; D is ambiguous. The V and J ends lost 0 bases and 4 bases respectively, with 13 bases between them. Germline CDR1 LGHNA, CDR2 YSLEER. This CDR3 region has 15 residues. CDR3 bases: TGCGCCAGCAGCCAAGAAGCCGTCGGGTCATACGAGCAGTACTTC. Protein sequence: CASSQEAVGSYEQYF.

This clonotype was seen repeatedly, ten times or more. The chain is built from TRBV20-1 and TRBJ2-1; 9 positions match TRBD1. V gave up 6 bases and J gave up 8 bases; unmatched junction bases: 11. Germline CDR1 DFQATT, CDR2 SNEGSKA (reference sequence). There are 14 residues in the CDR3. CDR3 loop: CSATPGQGYDEQFF. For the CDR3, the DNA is TGCAGTGCCACTCCCGGACAGGGGTATGATGAGCAGTTCTTC.

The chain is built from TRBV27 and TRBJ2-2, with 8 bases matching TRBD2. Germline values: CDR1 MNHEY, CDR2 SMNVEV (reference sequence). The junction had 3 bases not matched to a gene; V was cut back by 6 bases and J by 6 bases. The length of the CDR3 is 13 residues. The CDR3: CASRIGGAGELFF. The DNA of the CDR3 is TGTGCCAGCAGGATCGGGGGGGCCGGGGAGCTGTTTTTT.

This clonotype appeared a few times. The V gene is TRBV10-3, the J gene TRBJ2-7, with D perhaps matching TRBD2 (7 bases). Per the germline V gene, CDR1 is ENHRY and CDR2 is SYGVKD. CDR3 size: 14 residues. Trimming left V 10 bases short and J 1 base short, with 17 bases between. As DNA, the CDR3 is TGTGCCACCTATCGCGGGGGCCCTTCCTACGAGCAGTACTTC. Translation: CATYRGGPSYEQYF.

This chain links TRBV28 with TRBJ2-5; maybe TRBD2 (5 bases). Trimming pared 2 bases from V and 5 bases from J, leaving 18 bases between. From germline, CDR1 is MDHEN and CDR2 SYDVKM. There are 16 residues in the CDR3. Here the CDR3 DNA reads TGTGCCAGCAGTTTAAACCCACTAGTAGACGGGGAGACCCAGTACTTC. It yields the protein CASSLNPLVDGETQYF. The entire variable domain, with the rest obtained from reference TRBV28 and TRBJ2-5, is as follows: DVKVTQSSRYLVKRTGEKVFLECVQDMDHENMFWYRQDPGLGLRLIYFSYDVKMKEKGDIPEGYSVSREKKERFSLILESASTNQTSMYLCASSLNPLVDGETQYFGPGTRLLVL.

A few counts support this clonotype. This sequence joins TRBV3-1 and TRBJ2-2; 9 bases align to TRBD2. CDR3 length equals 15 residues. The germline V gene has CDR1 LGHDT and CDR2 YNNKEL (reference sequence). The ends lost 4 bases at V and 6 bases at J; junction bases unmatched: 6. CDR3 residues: CASSPVTSGSGELFF. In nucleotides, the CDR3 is TGTGCCAGCAGCCCTGTGACTAGCGGTTCCGGGGAGCTGTTTTTT.

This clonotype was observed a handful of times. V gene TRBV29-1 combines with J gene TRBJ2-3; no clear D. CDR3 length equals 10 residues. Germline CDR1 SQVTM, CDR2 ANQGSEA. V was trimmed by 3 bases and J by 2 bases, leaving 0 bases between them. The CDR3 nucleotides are TGCAGCGTTGACACAGATACGCAGTATTTT. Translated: CSVDTDTQYF.

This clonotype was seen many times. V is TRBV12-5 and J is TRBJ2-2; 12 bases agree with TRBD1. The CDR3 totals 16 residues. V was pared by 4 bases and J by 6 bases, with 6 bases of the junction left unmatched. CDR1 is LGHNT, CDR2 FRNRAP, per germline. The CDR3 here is CASGYGTGGHAGELFF. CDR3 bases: TGTGCTAGTGGTTACGGGACAGGGGGCCACGCCGGGGAGCTGTTTTTT.

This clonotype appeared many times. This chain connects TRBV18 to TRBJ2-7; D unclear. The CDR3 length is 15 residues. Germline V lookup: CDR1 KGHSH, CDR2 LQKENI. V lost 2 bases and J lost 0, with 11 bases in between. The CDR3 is CASSPGPLISYEQYF. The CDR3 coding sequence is TGTGCCAGCTCACCAGGGCCTCTGATCTCCTACGAGCAGTACTTC. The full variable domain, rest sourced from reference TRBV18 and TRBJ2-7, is NAGVMQNPRHLVRRRGQEARLRCSPMKGHSHVYWYRQLPEEGLKFMVYLQKENIIDESGMPKERFSAEFPKEGPSILRIQQVVRGDSAAYFCASSPGPLISYEQYFGPGTRLTVT.

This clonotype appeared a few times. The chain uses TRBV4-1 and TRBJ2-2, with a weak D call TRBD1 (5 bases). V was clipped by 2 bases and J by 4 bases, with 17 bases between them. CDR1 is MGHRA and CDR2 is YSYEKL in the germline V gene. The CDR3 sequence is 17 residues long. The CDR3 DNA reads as TGCGCCAGCAGCCAAACCAGGGCGGACGGCGTCACCGGGGAGCTGTTTTTT. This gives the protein CASSQTRADGVTGELFF.

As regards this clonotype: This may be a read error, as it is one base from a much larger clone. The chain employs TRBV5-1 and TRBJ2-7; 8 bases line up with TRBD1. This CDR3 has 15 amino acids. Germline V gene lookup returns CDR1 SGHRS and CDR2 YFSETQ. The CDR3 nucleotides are TGCGCCGGCAGCTTGGCCCCAGGGGGCAGATACGAGCAGTACTTC. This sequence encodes CAGSLAPGGRYEQYF.

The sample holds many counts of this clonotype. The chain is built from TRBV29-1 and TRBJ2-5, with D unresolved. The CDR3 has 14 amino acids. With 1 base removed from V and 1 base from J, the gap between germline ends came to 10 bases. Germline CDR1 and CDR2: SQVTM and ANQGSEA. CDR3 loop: CSVEVASLQETQYF. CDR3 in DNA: TGCAGCGTTGAAGTGGCCTCCCTCCAAGAGACCCAGTACTTC.

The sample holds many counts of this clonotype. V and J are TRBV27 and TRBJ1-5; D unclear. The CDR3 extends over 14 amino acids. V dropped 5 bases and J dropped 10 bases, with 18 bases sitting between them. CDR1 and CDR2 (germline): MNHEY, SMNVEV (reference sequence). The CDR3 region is CASSPIGAAGPQHF. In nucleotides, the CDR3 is TGTGCCAGCAGTCCCATTGGTGCGGCAGGACCCCAGCATTTT.

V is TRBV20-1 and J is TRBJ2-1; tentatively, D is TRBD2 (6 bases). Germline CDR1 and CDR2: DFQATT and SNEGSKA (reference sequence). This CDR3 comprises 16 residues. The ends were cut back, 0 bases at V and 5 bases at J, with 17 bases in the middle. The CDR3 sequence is CSARDQGGAVNNEQFF. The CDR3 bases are TGCAGTGCTAGAGATCAGGGCGGGGCTGTTAACAATGAGCAGTTCTTC.